This entry lists 15 T cell receptor beta chains sequenced from one sample in a study of T cell repertoires in cytomegalovirus infection. No antigen has been assigned to these receptors. TCRdb re-derived calls from the reads in MiXCR, one entry per CDR3 protein. The data show about 570,000 distinct CDR3 sequences, approximately 40% seen once. Sequences were derived from cultured PBMCs, sampled from culture after CMV antigen stimulation. Every receptor here comes from a human donor in good health (CMV status not recorded). Some clones in this sample may be carry-over from other donors' samples.

This clonotype showed up just a few times. This chain links TRBV11-2 with TRBJ1-4; 10 nucleotides line up with TRBD1. The CDR3 is 17 amino acids. Germline trimming cut 4 bases from V and 12 bases from J; bases unmatched to any gene: 17. Germline V CDR1 and CDR2: SGHAT, FQNNGV. The CDR3 coding sequence is TGTGCCAGCAGCTCAATCCGGGACAGGGGCAAGGGGAGACAACTGTTTTTT. Its protein is CASSSIRDRGKGRQLFF. Looking up the rest from reference TRBV11-2 and TRBJ1-4 gives the full variable domain: EAGVAQSPRYKIIEKRQSVAFWCNPISGHATLYWYQQILGQGPKLLIQFQNNGVVDDSQLPKDRFSAERLKGVDSTLKIQPAKLEDSAVYLCASSSIRDRGKGRQLFFGSGTQLSVL.

The rearrangement joins TRBV4-3 to TRBJ1-5; D is undetermined. The germline V gene encodes CDR1 LGHNA and CDR2 YSLEER. The CDR3 contains 14 residues. Trimming removed 0 bases from V and 2 bases from J, with 5 bases in between. CDR3 nucleotides: TGCGCCAGCAGCCAAGACGGTCGCAATCAGCCCCAGCATTTT. Translated: CASSQDGRNQPQHF.

The rearrangement links TRBV7-3 to TRBJ2-7, with D unresolved. V lost 0 bases to trimming and J lost 6 bases, with 6 bases between them. The CDR3 length is 12 residues. CDR1 is SGHTA, CDR2 FQGTGA, per germline. The CDR3 loop is CASSLTAREQYF. CDR3 nucleotides: TGTGCCAGCAGCTTAACAGCGCGCGAGCAGTACTTC.

The rearrangement joins TRBV9 to TRBJ2-3; 9 bases map to TRBD2. There are 16 residues in the CDR3. V shed 0 bases, J shed 2 bases, and the junction held 4 bases outside the gene matches. Germline assignment: CDR1 SGDLS and CDR2 YYNGEE. The CDR3 sequence is CASSVVAGGITDTQYF. The CDR3 nucleotides are TGTGCCAGCAGCGTAGTGGCGGGAGGGATCACAGATACGCAGTATTTT.

This clonotype showed up just a few times. The chain is built from TRBV18 and TRBJ1-5, with 7 bases fitting TRBD1. The germline gives CDR1 KGHSH, CDR2 LQKENI. CDR3 length: 16 residues. V shed 5 bases, J shed 0 bases, and the junction held 7 bases outside the gene matches. CDR3: CASSAGTASSNQPQHF. The CDR3 nucleotides read TGTGCCAGCTCAGCCGGGACAGCCTCTAGCAATCAGCCCCAGCATTTT.

This chain connects TRBV10-3 to TRBJ2-5; D may match TRBD1 or TRBD2 (6 bases each). V gave up 6 bases and J gave up 3 bases, with 14 bases separating them. This CDR3 is built from 14 residues. CDR1 and CDR2 (germline): ENHRY, SYGVKD. The CDR3 spells CAISPGAEKETQYF. The CDR3 coding sequence is TGTGCCATCAGCCCGGGGGCCGAAAAAGAGACCCAGTACTTC.

This chain uses TRBV5-4 with TRBJ2-1; TRBD1 aligns across 7 bases. Germline loops: CDR1 SGHNT, CDR2 YYREEE (reference sequence). The junction had 17 bases not matched to a gene; V was cut back by 3 bases and J by 8 bases. The CDR3 is made up of 17 amino acids. CDR3 DNA sequence: TGTGCCAGCAGCTCACCAACAGGGGCAAGGACGTCCGATGAGCAGTTCTTC. Protein product: CASSSPTGARTSDEQFF. The variable domain in full, completed from reference TRBV5-4 and TRBJ2-1, reads ETGVTQSPTHLIKTRGQQVTLRCSSQSGHNTVSWYQQALGQGPQFIFQYYREEENGRGNFPPRFSGLQFPNYSSELNVNALELDDSALYLCASSSPTGARTSDEQFFGPGTRLTVL.

This clonotype came up a few times. The V call is TRBV7-2, the J call TRBJ2-7, with D perhaps TRBD2 (5 bases). From germline, CDR1 is SGHTA and CDR2 FQGNSA. CDR3 size: 15 residues. V lost 5 bases and J 2 bases, leaving 16 bases between the germline ends. The chain's CDR3 is CASSIQAVPTYEQYF. DNA of the CDR3: TGTGCCAGCAGCATCCAAGCGGTACCCACCTACGAGCAGTACTTC.

V is TRBV29-1 and J is TRBJ2-3; 9 bases line up with TRBD2. The CDR3 covers 18 residues. The V segment lost 2 bases and the J segment 4 bases; nucleotides outside the gene matches: 16. CDR1 and CDR2 (germline): SQVTM, ANQGSEA. The CDR3 DNA reads as TGCAGCGTTGAAACCCCCCCCGGGCTAGCGGGAAGCGCAGATACGCAGTATTTT. Its protein product is CSVETPPGLAGSADTQYF.

This clonotype has a handful of counts. CDR3 sequence reads: CASSQGTQRGPTDTQYF. In nucleotides, the CDR3 is TGCGCCAGCAGCCAAGGGACCCAGCGGGGCCCCACAGATACGCAGTATTTT. The chain employs TRBV4-1 and TRBJ2-3, with 7 bases matching TRBD2. The CDR3 extends over 17 amino acids. Germline CDR1 reads MGHRA; CDR2 reads YSYEKL. V lost 1 base to trimming and J lost 2 bases; unmatched junction nucleotides: 9.

There are a few counts of this clonotype. The V gene is TRBV7-2, the J gene TRBJ2-3; D not certain. The CDR3 covers 14 residues. The germline CDR1 and CDR2 sequences are SGHTA and FQGNSA. Trimming removed 10 bases at V and 0 bases at J, with 14 bases between. As DNA, the CDR3 is TGTGCCACTAGACGGGCAGCTAGCACAGATACGCAGTATTTT. Protein: CATRRAASTDTQYF.

The J gene is TRBJ2-5, the V gene TRBV9, with 8 nucleotides matching TRBD2. The CDR3 covers 13 residues. Germline V lookup: CDR1 SGDLS, CDR2 YYNGEE. The J segment lost 5 bases and the V segment lost 7 bases, leaving 7 bases of the junction unmatched. CDR3 bases: TGTGCCAGCGCCACCGGGGGGGGGGAGACCCAGTACTTC. Its translation: CASATGGGETQYF.

V and J are TRBV11-3 and TRBJ1-5, with 9 bases that match TRBD1. J was trimmed by 4 bases and V by 2 bases; bases with no gene match: 9. The CDR3 is 17 residues long. Germline values: CDR1 SGHNT, CDR2 YENEEA. The CDR3 reads CASSLRQGVLGNQPQHF. CDR3 nucleotides: TGTGCCAGCAGCTTAAGACAGGGGGTATTGGGAAATCAGCCCCAGCATTTT. Together with reference TRBV11-3 and TRBJ1-5, the CDR3 gives the full variable domain: EAGVVQSPRYKIIEKKQPVAFWCNPISGHNTLYWYLQNLGQGPELLIRYENEEAVDDSQLPKDRFSAERLKGVDSTLKIQPAELGDSAVYLCASSLRQGVLGNQPQHFGDGTRLSIL.

In DNA form, the CDR3 reads TGTGCCAGCAGCGACAGTCTCACGAACACTGAAGCTTTCTTT. It encodes CASSDSLTNTEAFF. The chain has TRBV7-2 and TRBJ1-1; a possible D gene is TRBD1 (5 bases). V was pared by 5 bases and J by 1 base, with 11 bases between. CDR3 length: 14 residues. CDR1 SGHTA and CDR2 FQGNSA come from the germline V gene.

This clonotype came up a few times. V gene TRBV7-8 combines with J gene TRBJ2-5; 15 bases align to TRBD2. V lost 4 bases, J lost 4 bases, and 7 bases stayed unmatched. This CDR3 is built from 17 residues. Germline V gene sequence: CDR1 SGHVS, CDR2 FQNEAQ. For the CDR3, the DNA is TGTGCCAGCAGCTCCTGGACTAGCGGGGGGGCCTTAGAGACCCAGTACTTC. Protein product: CASSSWTSGGALETQYF.